This T cell receptor (beta chain) comes out of a study of beta chain features in type 1 diabetes (dated by TCRdb to the late 2010s). Some background on the complete study: Mean age, gender distribution, total cell number and subset yield did not differ between patients and healthy donors. Across all samples, some 100,000,000 sorted cells were examined, and cell number per subset correlated strongly with RNA yield. In the study, recently diagnosed type 1 diabetes patients and matched healthy donors were compared on the TCRB repertoires of their sorted circulating CD4+ T cell subsets. Naive and central memory subsets were obtained from all 30 or so donors, but regulatory and stem cell-like memory subsets were isolated from only 8 patients and roughly eight healthy donors. General findings and caveats noted by the study authors: At VDJ recombination sites, type 1 diabetes patients had fewer insertions and more deleted nucleotides, which implies abnormalities in thymic rearrangement. PCR might favor shorter templates, but patient and control samples were amplified and corrected together, so any skew would affect both groups equally. Naive, central memory and regulatory TCRB repertoires appeared more similar among patients than among healthy donors. Because cDNA was sequenced instead of genomic DNA, activated cells with high expression could be over-represented, although the groups did not differ in activation or CD3 levels. Only small numbers of individuals were included in the HLA sub-analyses, which left unresolved whether HLA type had any influence on TCRB rearrangement. A moderate but significant shortening of TCRB CDR3 length was observed in type 1 diabetes patients in all four CD4+ subsets.

The High Capacity cDNA Reverse Transcription Kit was used to reverse transcribe all of the isolated RNA, meaning that expressed TCRB transcripts were what got sequenced. Deep immunoSEQ sequencing was applied to naive, central memory and regulatory T cell samples, giving an average of roughly 3.3 million total reads per sample. Sorted cells were lysed in RLT buffer, and RNA was extracted using DNase-treated RNeasy Micro or Mini kits according to cell number. To prevent cross-contamination, each cell subset was processed individually, whereas patient and healthy donor samples were processed jointly. The immunoSEQ multiplex PCR was used to amplify TCRB sequences from cDNA, yielding 87-bp fragments that span the CDR3 region. Sequencing of the amplicons was done on the Illumina HiSeq platform. From the authors' description of their analysis: PCR bias was corrected computationally using synthetic template baselines, and reads within Hamming distance 2 were collapsed, with unmergeable singletons discarded. Reads were aligned to IMGT to assign V, D and J genes, CDR3 length, and insertions or deletions at six rearrangement sites. Within each subset, clonotype counts were normalized to sorted cell number, after which true diversity and Gini coefficients were computed with the tcR R package. The overlap coefficient, calculated on TCRB nucleotide sequences, was used to measure repertoire sharing. The immuneACCESS repertoire file appears here via TCRdb, limited to in-frame rearrangements. These files lack a portion of the clones; in checked studies, under half of the deficit traces to unresolved V genes, and the cause of the others is not known. Clonal size and the V and J genes are those of that table, whereas D and trimming came from the DNA. This sample lists 150,000 to 160,000 clones; over 8.5% were detected once. The top ten clonotypes cover roughly 2% of the sample.

Each donor gave one peripheral blood draw, approximately 120 mL on average, collected into heparinised tubes. Naive, central memory, regulatory and stem cell-like memory CD4+ T cells were sorted on a BD FACSAria II using a panel including CD45RO, CCR7, CD25, CD127, CD95 and CD27. Purity was above 98% for every sorted population. Right away, PBMCs were isolated by Lymphoprep density gradient centrifugation and were stained directly, with no culture step. So that batch effects would be minimized, each experiment stained and sorted samples in pairs, pairing one healthy donor with one patient. V lost 7 bases and J lost 3 bases; the stretch between them is 11 bases long. CDR1 and CDR2, per the germline V gene, are SGHTA and FQGNSA. The cysteine opens and the phenylalanine closes a CDR3 of 13 amino acids. The kept DNA is CDR3 alone, 39 bases in frame from the first base. As concerns this clone: Its specific antigen is unknown. No base-level quality is on record; no much larger clone is a single base apart.

The receptor was isolated from a man in his late teens or twenties in good health. Sequenced: central memory CD4+ T cells from blood. The chain couples TRBV7-2 to TRBJ2-3; TRBD1 is a weak D gene call, 6 bases matching. The CDR3 region reads CASNLQGTDTQYF. The DNA reads TGTGCCAGCAACCTACAGGGAACAGATACGCAGTATTTT.